The TCR beta chain under discussion was sequenced for a study of shared clonotypes between healthy human individuals. Of note for this clone: The antigen is not known.

General study findings and limits: Sampling involved blood alone; tissue repertoires likely differ. With a handful of donors compared, about 5% of naive CD4 clonotypes were shared.

Clones were read by immunoSEQ multiplex PCR, and TCRdb kept only the in-frame ones, dropping some. The sample holds approximately 320,000 clones, more than 75% seen once. The TCR was taken from a man younger than 35 in good health. Sequencing was done on a sample of memory CD8+ T cells sorted from blood. Subset reported: CD45RO+ cells pooled with CCR7-negative TemRA cells.

The CDR3 region is CASSDGTGPNTEAFF. CDR3 in DNA: TGCGCCAGCAGTGATGGGACAGGGCCGAACACTGAAGCTTTCTTT. The chain carries TRBV10-1 and TRBJ1-1; TRBD1 matches at 9 bases. CDR1 is WNHNN, CDR2 SYGVQD, per germline (reference sequence). V lost 3 bases and J lost 1; bases outside the gene matches: 3. CDR3 size: 15 residues.